This T cell receptor beta chain was sequenced for a study of blood T cell repertoires in COVID-19. Turning to the study itself: Spain, Italy and the United States supplied samples that represented acute and convalescent COVID-19. Sources were T cells, B-cell-depleted T cells, or PBMCs; the material itself was cDNA or gDNA.

Authors' processing steps: Cell counts per sample came from amplifying reference gene primers. Sequencing used immunoSEQ multiplex PCR; TCRdb keeps in-frame clones, though not all of them. V and J calls and clone size are given by that table; D and trimming were obtained from the DNA. The repertoire holds more than 85,000 clones, nearly 90% seen once, with under 7% in the top ten. CDR3 length: 20 amino acids. The ends were cut back, 4 bases at V and 0 bases at J, with 25 bases in the middle. Sequencing input: peripheral blood. The receptor was derived from a woman aged 60-75 years with acute or convalescent COVID-19. This chain uses TRBV23-1 with TRBJ2-4; TRBD1 might be the D (5 bases). TRBV23-1 is designated an ORF whose function remains uncertain. CDR3 amino acids: CASSRWEQAVLPLAKNIQYF. DNA for the CDR3: TGCGCCAGCAGTCGGTGGGAACAGGCGGTTTTACCCTTAGCCAAAAACATTCAGTACTTC.